This entry describes one T cell receptor beta chain. The data stem from a study of blood T cell repertoires in COVID-19. Study-level information: Collection of acute and convalescent COVID-19 samples took place in the United States, Italy and Spain. Nucleic acid was either cDNA or gDNA, and it came from T cells, B-cell-depleted T cells, or PBMCs.

CDR3 length: 14 amino acids. The ends lost 5 bases at V and 4 bases at J; junction bases unmatched: 6. Per germline, CDR1 ENHRY and CDR2 SYGVKD. Original processing methods: Amplification from reference gene primers served as the basis for estimated nucleated cell counts. Sequenced by immunoSEQ multiplex PCR; TCRdb stores in-frame clones only, minus some. D and trimming come from the DNA, and the V and J calls and clone size come from that table. This table has about 220,000 clones, approximately 81% appearing once. The chain links TRBV10-3 to TRBJ1-1; 8 bases agree with TRBD1. The sequence derives from a woman in her fifties or sixties who had recovered from COVID-19. The sequenced material came from peripheral blood. The CDR3 is CAISPTGVFTEAFF. CDR3 coding DNA: TGTGCCATCAGTCCGACAGGGGTCTTCACTGAAGCTTTCTTT.